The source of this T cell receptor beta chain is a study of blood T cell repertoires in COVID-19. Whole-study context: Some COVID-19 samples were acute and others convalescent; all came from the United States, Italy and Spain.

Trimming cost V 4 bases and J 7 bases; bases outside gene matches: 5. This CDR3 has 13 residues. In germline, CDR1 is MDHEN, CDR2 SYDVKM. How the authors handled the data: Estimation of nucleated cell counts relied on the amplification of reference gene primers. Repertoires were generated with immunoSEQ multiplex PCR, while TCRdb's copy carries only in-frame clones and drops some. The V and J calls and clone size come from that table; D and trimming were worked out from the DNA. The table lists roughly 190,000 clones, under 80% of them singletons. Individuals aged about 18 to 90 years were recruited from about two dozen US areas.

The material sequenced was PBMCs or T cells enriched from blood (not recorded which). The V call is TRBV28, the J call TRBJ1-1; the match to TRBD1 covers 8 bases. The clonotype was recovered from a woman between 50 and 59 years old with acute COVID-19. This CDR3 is CASSSGTGREAFF. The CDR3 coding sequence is TGTGCCAGCAGTTCTGGGACAGGCCGTGAAGCTTTCTTT.